A selection of T cell receptor beta chains follows, all from one sample in a study of shared T cell receptors in the human thymus. TCRdb's table, derived via immunoSEQ multiplex PCR, lists solely in-frame clones and lacks some. The table records over 65,000 clones, nearly 95% of them present only once. The sample taken for sequencing was thymocytes. The receptor set was obtained from a human donor. CDR3s include the opening cysteine and the closing phenylalanine or tryptophan. The D gene is left open where the match is weak. Expanded clones are given a class, and other clones once, few, many or no size at all.

J gene: TRBJ1-1; V gene: TRBV4-3; D gene: .; clone size: .; CDR3 protein: CASSQEGSRVDTEAFF; CDR3 DNA: TGCGCCAGCAGCCAAGAAGGGAGCAGGGTGGACACTGAAGCTTTCTTT
J gene: TRBJ1-1; V gene: TRBV29-1; D gene: .; clone size: .; CDR3 protein: CSVSGAANTEAFF; CDR3 DNA: TGCAGCGTTTCGGGGGCGGCAAACACTGAAGCTTTCTTT
J gene: TRBJ1-2; V gene: TRBV2; D gene: .; clone size: .; CDR3 protein: CASSATNIRDYGYTF; CDR3 DNA: TGTGCCAGCAGTGCTACCAACATCCGAGACTATGGCTACACCTTC
J gene: TRBJ2-5; V gene: TRBV12-2; D gene: .; clone size: .; CDR3 protein: CASRLAGTSGGAEETQYF; CDR3 DNA: TGTGCAAGTCGCTTAGCCGGGACTAGCGGGGGGGCCGAGGAGACCCAGTACTTC
J gene: TRBJ1-1; V gene: TRBV7-4; D gene: TRBD1; clone size: .; CDR3 protein: CASSIDRGAKAFF; CDR3 DNA: TGTGCCAGCAGCATTGACAGGGGTGCTAAAGCTTTCTTT
J gene: TRBJ2-7; V gene: TRBV6-1; D gene: .; clone size: .; CDR3 protein: CASSRQGTSPYEQYF; CDR3 DNA: TGTGCCAGCAGTCGCCAGGGGACCTCACCCTACGAGCAGTACTTC
J gene: TRBJ1-3; V gene: TRBV2; D gene: .; clone size: .; CDR3 protein: CASSEALLRLGLGLDGNTIYF; CDR3 DNA: TGTGCCAGCAGTGAAGCGCTTTTGCGCTTGGGTTTGGGACTCGACGGGAACACCATATATTTT
J gene: TRBJ1-5; V gene: TRBV18; D gene: .; clone size: .; CDR3 protein: CASSPDGSNQPQHF; CDR3 DNA: TGTGCCAGCTCACCGGACGGTAGCAATCAGCCCCAGCATTTT
J gene: TRBJ1-5; V gene: TRBV19; D gene: .; clone size: .; CDR3 protein: CASSKSRLSNQPQHF; CDR3 DNA: TGTGCCAGTAGCAAGTCCAGATTGAGCAATCAGCCCCAGCATTTT
J gene: TRBJ2-1; V gene: TRBV5-6; D gene: TRBD1; clone size: .; CDR3 protein: CASSIEGQSSYNEQFF; CDR3 DNA: TGTGCCAGCAGCATCGAGGGACAGTCTTCCTACAATGAGCAGTTCTTC
J gene: TRBJ2-7; V gene: TRBV28; D gene: TRBD1; clone size: .; CDR3 protein: CASSRDRGRYEQYF; CDR3 DNA: TGTGCCAGCAGTCGTGACAGGGGGCGTTACGAGCAGTACTTC
J gene: TRBJ1-1; V gene: TRBV7-8; D gene: TRBD1; clone size: .; CDR3 protein: CASSLDNMTGEDEAFF; CDR3 DNA: TGTGCCAGCAGCTTAGACAACATGACAGGGGAGGATGAAGCTTTCTTT
J gene: TRBJ2-7; V gene: TRBV28; D gene: .; clone size: .; CDR3 protein: CASSLRGKVGEQYF; CDR3 DNA: TGTGCCAGCAGTTTAAGGGGTAAAGTAGGCGAGCAGTACTTC
J gene: TRBJ2-3; V gene: TRBV10-3; D gene: TRBD2; clone size: once; CDR3 protein: CATVGRLAGRTDTQYF; CDR3 DNA: TGTGCCACTGTCGGCCGACTAGCGGGGCGCACAGATACGCAGTATTTT
J gene: TRBJ2-1; V gene: TRBV25-1; D gene: .; clone size: once; CDR3 protein: CASSESDSYNEQFF; CDR3 DNA: TGTGCCAGCAGTGAATCGGACAGTTACAATGAGCAGTTCTTC
J gene: TRBJ2-2; V gene: TRBV7-3; D gene: .; clone size: .; CDR3 protein: CASSLTPSITGELFF; CDR3 DNA: TGTGCCAGCAGTCTAACGCCCAGTATTACCGGGGAGCTGTTTTTT
J gene: TRBJ2-7; V gene: TRBV18; D gene: TRBD1; clone size: .; CDR3 protein: CASSQGQGAYEQYF; CDR3 DNA: TGTGCCAGCTCACAGGGACAGGGGGCCTACGAGCAGTACTTC
J gene: TRBJ1-1; V gene: TRBV5-4; D gene: TRBD1; clone size: .; CDR3 protein: CASSSSPGQGISHTEAFF; CDR3 DNA: TGTGCCAGCAGCTCGAGTCCGGGACAGGGTATCTCCCACACTGAAGCTTTCTTT
J gene: TRBJ2-7; V gene: TRBV28; D gene: TRBD1; clone size: .; CDR3 protein: CASSSGTDRGSSYEQYF; CDR3 DNA: TGTGCCAGCAGTTCAGGCACGGACAGGGGATCCTCCTACGAGCAGTACTTC
J gene: TRBJ1-2; V gene: TRBV9; D gene: .; clone size: once; CDR3 protein: CASSPHQGNYGYTF; CDR3 DNA: TGTGCCAGCAGCCCACATCAGGGAAACTATGGCTACACCTTC
J gene: TRBJ1-6; V gene: TRBV5-4; D gene: TRBD1; clone size: once; CDR3 protein: CASSLGQGGSPLHF; CDR3 DNA: TGTGCCAGCAGCTTAGGACAGGGAGGTTCACCCCTCCACTTT
J gene: TRBJ1-1; V gene: TRBV15; D gene: .; clone size: once; CDR3 protein: CATSEQLPGREAFF; CDR3 DNA: TGTGCCACCAGCGAACAGCTCCCTGGACGTGAAGCTTTCTTT
J gene: TRBJ2-4; V gene: TRBV4-3; D gene: .; clone size: few; CDR3 protein: CASSPRLEQSKNIQYF; CDR3 DNA: TGCGCCAGCAGCCCTCGACTCGAACAGAGCAAAAACATTCAGTACTTC
J gene: TRBJ2-2; V gene: TRBV19; D gene: TRBD1; clone size: .; CDR3 protein: CASHDRVVYGELFF; CDR3 DNA: TGTGCCAGCCACGACAGGGTTGTGTACGGGGAGCTGTTTTTT
J gene: TRBJ1-4; V gene: TRBV6-6; D gene: .; clone size: .; CDR3 protein: CASSYKIATNEKLFF; CDR3 DNA: TGTGCCAGCAGTTACAAGATTGCAACTAATGAAAAACTGTTTTTT
J gene: TRBJ2-5; V gene: TRBV5-1; D gene: .; clone size: .; CDR3 protein: CASRARSERDTGNQETQYF; CDR3 DNA: TGCGCCAGCAGGGCGCGATCGGAGCGGGACACCGGGAACCAAGAGACCCAGTACTTC
J gene: TRBJ1-2; V gene: TRBV5-1; D gene: TRBD1; clone size: .; CDR3 protein: CASSEGQTYGYTF; CDR3 DNA: TGCGCCAGCAGCGAGGGACAGACCTATGGCTACACCTTC
J gene: TRBJ1-2; V gene: TRBV14; D gene: .; clone size: .; CDR3 protein: CASSPGRSYGYTF; CDR3 DNA: TGTGCCAGCAGCCCGGGCAGGTCCTATGGCTACACCTTC
J gene: TRBJ1-2; V gene: TRBV7-2; D gene: TRBD1; clone size: once; CDR3 protein: CASSLYSLGQGAYGYTF; CDR3 DNA: TGTGCCAGCAGCTTATACAGCCTGGGACAGGGGGCTTATGGCTACACCTTC
J gene: TRBJ2-3; V gene: TRBV4-1; D gene: .; clone size: few; CDR3 protein: CASSKPRRIGTDTQYF; CDR3 DNA: TGCGCCAGCAGCAAACCCCGCAGGATCGGAACAGATACGCAGTATTTT
J gene: TRBJ1-6; V gene: TRBV10-3; D gene: .; clone size: .; CDR3 protein: CAISESRRQSGSHVNSPLHF; CDR3 DNA: TGTGCCATCAGTGAGTCGAGGAGACAATCTGGGTCCCACGTGAATTCACCCCTCCACTTT
J gene: TRBJ1-2; V gene: TRBV11-2; D gene: .; clone size: .; CDR3 protein: CASSLGNGYTF; CDR3 DNA: TGTGCCAGCAGCTTAGGCAATGGCTACACCTTC
J gene: TRBJ1-5; V gene: TRBV7-9; D gene: .; clone size: .; CDR3 protein: CASSPPEENQPQHF; CDR3 DNA: TGTGCCAGCAGCCCTCCCGAGGAGAATCAGCCCCAGCATTTT
J gene: TRBJ2-3; V gene: TRBV7-9; D gene: TRBD2; clone size: .; CDR3 protein: CASSLDRRGGLDTQYF; CDR3 DNA: TGTGCCAGCAGCTTAGATCGGCGGGGGGGCCTGGATACGCAGTATTTT
J gene: TRBJ1-2; V gene: TRBV5-6; D gene: .; clone size: .; CDR3 protein: CASNRRTTLRGGGYTF; CDR3 DNA: TGTGCCAGCAACCGCCGAACCACGCTCCGGGGCGGAGGCTACACCTTC
J gene: TRBJ2-4; V gene: TRBV18; D gene: TRBD1; clone size: .; CDR3 protein: CASSPQQGGGNIQYF; CDR3 DNA: TGTGCCAGCTCACCGCAACAGGGGGGTGGAAACATTCAGTACTTC
J gene: TRBJ1-5; V gene: TRBV10-2; D gene: TRBD1; clone size: .; CDR3 protein: CASSYRGGQPQHF; CDR3 DNA: TGCGCCAGCAGCTACAGGGGGGGTCAGCCCCAGCATTTT
J gene: TRBJ1-2; V gene: TRBV28; D gene: .; clone size: .; CDR3 protein: CASSLGGGDYGYTF; CDR3 DNA: TGTGCCAGCAGTTTAGGGGGGGGCGACTATGGCTACACCTTC
J gene: TRBJ2-1; V gene: TRBV5-1; D gene: TRBD2; clone size: .; CDR3 protein: CASSLASAGESYNEQFF; CDR3 DNA: TGCGCCAGCAGCTTGGCCTCGGCGGGGGAGTCCTACAATGAGCAGTTCTTC
J gene: TRBJ2-3; V gene: TRBV28; D gene: .; clone size: .; CDR3 protein: CASSFVGGPHKCTDTQYF; CDR3 DNA: TGTGCCAGCAGTTTTGTGGGGGGCCCACATAAGTGCACAGATACGCAGTATTTT
J gene: TRBJ2-1; V gene: TRBV9; D gene: TRBD2; clone size: .; CDR3 protein: CASTDPLAGGTDITDNEQFF; CDR3 DNA: TGTGCCAGCACCGACCCCCTAGCGGGGGGGACAGATATAACAGACAATGAGCAGTTCTTC
J gene: TRBJ2-7; V gene: TRBV27; D gene: TRBD2; clone size: .; CDR3 protein: CASSPEASGGTYEQYF; CDR3 DNA: TGTGCCAGCAGCCCCGAGGCTAGCGGGGGGACCTACGAGCAGTACTTC
J gene: TRBJ2-3; V gene: TRBV14; D gene: .; clone size: .; CDR3 protein: CASSHPAGTLTQYF; CDR3 DNA: TGTGCCAGCAGCCACCCAGCCGGGACTCTGACGCAGTATTTT
J gene: TRBJ2-3; V gene: TRBV7-3; D gene: .; clone size: once; CDR3 protein: CASSLGSGRGTDTQYF; CDR3 DNA: TGTGCCAGCAGCTTAGGTAGCGGTCGGGGCACAGATACGCAGTATTTT
J gene: TRBJ2-2; V gene: TRBV5-1; D gene: .; clone size: .; CDR3 protein: CASSSAGIGTGELFF; CDR3 DNA: TGCGCCAGCAGCTCTGCAGGGATCGGCACCGGGGAGCTGTTTTTT
J gene: TRBJ1-1; V gene: TRBV4-2; D gene: TRBD1; clone size: .; CDR3 protein: CASSQGQDLNTEAFF; CDR3 DNA: TGTGCCAGCAGCCAGGGACAGGACTTGAACACTGAAGCTTTCTTT